These 29 T cell receptor beta chains were sequenced from one sample in a study of molecular identifiers for immune sequencing clone quantification. MiXCR, run by TCRdb on the PCR reads, gives a single entry per CDR3 protein. The table includes a few hundred thousand distinct CDR3 sequences, around 23% detected once. Sequencing input: naive CD8+ T cells from blood, with Jurkat cell RNA spiked in. The subset is: FACS-sorted CD8+CD4-CCR7+CD45RA+ naive T cells. These receptor sequences come from a human donor in good health. Some libraries in this study had Jurkat cell RNA spiked in.

Worth noting for this clonotype: At one boundary the junction diverges from the germline segment, which might be a read error. The rearrangement joins TRBV6-2 or TRBV6-3 to TRBJ2-1, with D tentatively TRBD2 (6 bases). The CDR3 length is 15 residues. Per the germline V gene, CDR1 is MNHEY and CDR2 is SVGEGT. Here the CDR3 reads CASSYSLAAYNDQFF. CDR3 nucleotides: TGTGCCAGCAGTTACAGCTTAGCGGCCTACAATGACCAGTTCTTC.

This clonotype was seen only a few times. The rearrangement links TRBV12-5 to TRBJ1-1; no clear D. V lost 4 bases and J 10 bases, leaving 19 bases between the germline ends. The CDR3 runs to 14 residues. Germline V gives CDR1 LGHNT, CDR2 FRNRAP. In DNA form, the CDR3 reads TGTGCTAGTGGTTCCTCCCCCCCCGAGGTGGTAGCTTTCTTT. Translated: CASGSSPPEVVAFF.

V is TRBV19 and J is TRBJ2-7; TRBD1 is a possible D gene (7 bases). CDR3 length equals 18 residues. Germline CDR1 and CDR2: LNHDA and SQIVND (reference sequence). Between the trimmed V and J ends, which lost 6 bases and 8 bases, there was a span of 32 bases. As DNA, the CDR3 is TGTGCCAGTAGCGATTCGACAGGGACACGGGAGACCAGTGGGCAGCAGTACTTC. Encoded protein: CASSDSTGTRETSGQQYF.

This clonotype was seen only a few times. The chain combines TRBV19 with TRBJ2-3; 12 bases match TRBD2. With V trimmed by 5 bases and J by 2 bases, 8 bases remained unmatched. CDR1 is LNHDA and CDR2 is SQIVND in the germline V gene (reference sequence). This CDR3 spans 17 amino acids. CDR3: CASSLGTSGFTTDTQYF. CDR3 nucleotides: TGTGCCAGTAGTTTGGGGACTAGCGGGTTCACCACAGATACGCAGTATTTT.

This chain connects TRBV28 to TRBJ2-3; 11 bases match TRBD2. The junction had 10 bases not matched to a gene; V was cut back by 6 bases and J by 5 bases. CDR1 and CDR2 from the germline V gene are MDHEN and SYDVKM. The CDR3 is made up of 16 amino acids. In DNA form, the CDR3 reads TGTGCCAGCAGCTACAGGACTAGCGGGTGGAAAGATACGCAGTATTTT. Amino acid sequence: CASSYRTSGWKDTQYF.

This clonotype was found a few times. The chain's CDR3 is CASSLSQGTLEQYF. The CDR3 nucleotides read TGTGCCAGCAGTTTAAGTCAGGGGACCCTCGAGCAGTACTTC. The chain has TRBV27 and TRBJ2-7, with a tentative D call TRBD1 (6 bases). Trimming removed 2 bases from V and 6 bases from J, with 14 bases in between. The CDR3 has 14 residues. Germline V gene sequence: CDR1 MNHEY, CDR2 SMNVEV (reference sequence).

This clonotype was detected a few times. The chain combines TRBV27 with TRBJ1-5; a weak D match, TRBD1 (5 bases). Trimming stripped 3 bases from V and 2 bases from J, with 11 bases between. The CDR3 has 15 residues. Germline V CDR1 and CDR2: MNHEY, SMNVEV (reference sequence). CDR3 sequence (DNA): TGTGCCAGCAGTTTGGCAGGGAGAGGCAATCAGCCCCAGCATTTT. Amino acid sequence: CASSLAGRGNQPQHF.

Of note for this clonotype: A much larger clone sits a single nucleotide away, making a read error possible. J is TRBJ2-3 and V is TRBV6-5; 9 bases agree with TRBD2. The CDR3 length is 14 residues. Germline V gives CDR1 MNHEY, CDR2 SVGAGI. V lost 2 bases, J lost 4 bases, and 1 base stayed unmatched. The CDR3 sequence is CASSYEREADTQYF. DNA for the CDR3: TGTGCCAGCAGTTACGAGCGGGAGGCAGATACGCAGTATTTT.

This clonotype came up a few times. The gene calls are TRBV5-6 and TRBJ2-7; D remains ambiguous. The CDR3 totals 14 residues. The V end lost 0 bases, the J end lost 0 bases, and 7 bases lay between the germline ends. CDR1 is SGHDT and CDR2 is YYEEEE in the germline V gene. DNA of the CDR3: TGTGCCAGCAGCTTGGAGTACAGCTCCTACGAGCAGTACTTC. Protein product: CASSLEYSSYEQYF.

This clonotype has only a few counts. The CDR3 region has the DNA TGTGCCAGCAGTGAAGAGGGCGGCAGCCAGCTGGTACCAACTAATGAAAAACTGTTTTTT. It specifies CASSEEGGSQLVPTNEKLFF. The chain has TRBV2 and TRBJ1-4; D is ambiguous. The V gene lost 1 base and the J gene lost 0 bases, with 21 bases spanning the gap. Germline values: CDR1 SNHLY, CDR2 FYNNEI. CDR3 size: 20 residues.

The genes are TRBV12-3 or TRBV12-4 and TRBJ1-2, with D perhaps matching TRBD1 (5 bases). The CDR3 has 13 residues. Trimming left V 5 bases short and J 3 bases short, with 10 bases between. CDR3 sequence reads: CASSPPGHYGYTF. The CDR3 DNA sequence: TGTGCCAGCAGTCCGCCAGGGCACTATGGCTACACCTTC.

A word on this clonotype: One junction end disagrees with the germline gene, perhaps due to a read error. The chain couples TRBV7-9 to TRBJ2-1; perhaps TRBD2 as D (5 bases). This CDR3 is 15 amino acids long. Germline-derived CDR1 and CDR2 are SEHNR and FQNEAQ (reference sequence). CDR3 sequence: CAGSPAVLSYNEQFF. DNA for the CDR3: TGTGCCGGCAGCCCAGCGGTACTCTCCTACAATGAGCAGTTCTTC.

In this sample, this clonotype turned up many times. CDR3 bases: TGCGCCAGCAGCCAAGATGTGGCTTCCAGCTATGGGGAGCAGTACTTC. This gives the protein CASSQDVASSYGEQYF. The chain combines TRBV4-3 with TRBJ2-7; D gene unclear. Trimming took 0 bases from V and 7 from J, leaving 19 bases between them. Germline V CDR1 and CDR2: LGHNA, YSLEER. The CDR3 length is 16 residues.

This clonotype was found many times. This chain connects TRBV4-1 to TRBJ2-6; no clear D. Germline V gene data show CDR1 as MGHRA and CDR2 as YSYEKL. Trimming shortened V by 1 base and J by 4 bases, and 8 bases separated the two germline ends. The CDR3 loop spans 15 amino acids. CDR3 sequence (DNA): TGCGCCAGCAGCCAAGTGGTCCTAGGGGCCAACGTCCTGACTTTC. Residues: CASSQVVLGANVLTF.

This clonotype showed up many times. This CDR3 is CASSLGTGGGQPQHF. The CDR3 coding sequence is TGTGCCAGCAGCTTGGGCACTGGGGGAGGTCAGCCCCAGCATTTT. The chain links TRBV5-8 to TRBJ1-5; D may be TRBD1 (5 bases). There are 15 residues in the CDR3. Germline values: CDR1 SGHTS, CDR2 YDEGEE. The V end was cut by 0 bases, the J end by 6 bases, with 13 bases between.

The genes are TRBV5-1 and TRBJ1-1, with 7 bases that match TRBD1. In germline, CDR1 is SGHRS, CDR2 YFSETQ. With 4 bases clipped from V and 0 bases from J, the junction kept 3 bases outside the gene matches. The CDR3 is 14 amino acids. In DNA, the CDR3 is TGCGCCAGCAGCGGAGACAGGGTGAACACTGAAGCTTTCTTT. Its protein product is CASSGDRVNTEAFF.

Only a few counts were recorded for this clonotype. This chain joins TRBV5-6 and TRBJ2-7, with 8 bases that match TRBD1. The CDR3 sequence is 14 residues long. The V and J ends lost 2 bases and 6 bases, in that order; junction bases with no gene match: 7. Germline V CDR1 and CDR2: SGHDT, YYEEEE. The CDR3 loop is CASSLGQGVSEQYF. The CDR3 DNA follows: TGTGCCAGCAGCTTAGGACAGGGAGTATCCGAGCAGTACTTC.

In its sample, this clonotype was seen many times. The rearrangement uses TRBV21-1 and TRBJ1-5; the table's D call of TRBD1 was not tested on the DNA. TRBV21-1 is a pseudogene. This CDR3 has 18 residues. The CDR3 is CASTQLPRVGFYNQPQHF. CDR3 in DNA: TGTGCCAGTACCCAACTTCCCAGGGTTGGTTTTTACAATCAGCCCCAGCATTTT.

Notes on this clonotype: This may arise from a read error, as a much more abundant clone is one base away. The gene calls are TRBV4-3 and TRBJ1-2; D might be TRBD1 (5 bases). This CDR3 contains 15 residues. Germline CDR1 LGHNA, CDR2 YSLEER. DNA of the CDR3: TGCGCCAGCGGCCAAGATATCGGGACGACCTATGGCTACACCTTC. Amino acid sequence: CASGQDIGTTYGYTF.

V gene TRBV6-2 or TRBV6-3 combines with J gene TRBJ2-3; D might be TRBD1 (6 bases). V lost 4 bases and J 2 bases, leaving 13 bases between the germline ends. The CDR3 consists of 15 residues. Germline assignment: CDR1 MNHEY and CDR2 SVGEGT. This chain's CDR3 is CASSWLDRLTDTQYF. CDR3 coding DNA: TGTGCCAGCAGTTGGCTCGACAGGCTCACAGATACGCAGTATTTT.

Of note for this clonotype: This may be a read error, as it is one base from a much larger clone. The rearrangement joins TRBV5-1 to TRBJ2-7, with D perhaps matching TRBD2 (6 bases). V was trimmed by 0 bases and J by 4 bases, leaving 17 bases between them. Germline lookup yields CDR1 SGHRS and CDR2 YFSETQ. CDR3 length: 16 amino acids. The CDR3 coding sequence is TGCGCCAGCAGCTTGGCCAGGAGCGCGGGGCCATACGAGCAGTACTTC. It yields the protein CASSLARSAGPYEQYF.

This chain uses TRBV6-2 or TRBV6-3 with TRBJ2-2, with a tentative D call TRBD1 (5 bases). This CDR3 has 14 amino acids. CDR1 and CDR2 (germline): MNHEY, SVGEGT. Trimming stripped 0 bases from V and 6 bases from J, with 8 bases between. DNA of the CDR3: TGTGCCAGCAGTTACTCTGGGGCAGCCGGGGAGCTGTTTTTT. This codes for CASSYSGAAGELFF.

Worth noting for this clonotype: Since a much larger clone is just one base distant, this may be a read error. The chain combines TRBV6-2 or TRBV6-3 with TRBJ1-5, with D perhaps TRBD1 (5 bases). Germline CDR1 reads MNHEY; CDR2 reads SVGEGT. The CDR3 totals 17 residues. Trimming removed 2 bases at V and 0 bases at J, with 14 bases between. Here the CDR3 reads CASSYGGSFTSNQPQHF. The CDR3 bases are TGTGCCAGCAGTTACGGGGGGTCCTTTACTAGCAATCAGCCCCAGCATTTT.

This clonotype was counted at least ten times. This chain joins TRBV7-2 and TRBJ1-1; possibly TRBD1 for D (6 bases). This CDR3 is 15 amino acids long. V lost 5 bases to trimming and J lost 0 bases, with 13 bases between them. The germline gives CDR1 SGHTA, CDR2 FQGNSA. The CDR3 sequence: CASSRTANMNTEAFF. The CDR3 nucleotides read TGTGCCAGCAGCCGGACAGCAAACATGAACACTGAAGCTTTCTTT.

The CDR3 protein is CASSPSGRSSYEQYF. In nucleotides, the CDR3 is TGTGCCAGCAGCCCCAGCGGAAGGAGCTCCTACGAGCAGTACTTC. The gene calls are TRBV12-3 or TRBV12-4 and TRBJ2-7, with D possibly TRBD2 on 5 matching bases. V dropped 6 bases and J dropped 0 bases, with 15 bases sitting between them. The CDR3 has 15 amino acids.

This clonotype was detected a few times. As DNA, the CDR3 is TGCGCCAGCAGCCCTGGCAGCGGTCCCCCACAGGATACGCAGTATTTT. This sequence encodes CASSPGSGPPQDTQYF. The chain joins TRBV4-3 to TRBJ2-3, with D possibly matching TRBD2 (5 bases). The CDR3 spans 16 residues. Looked up from germline, CDR1 is LGHNA and CDR2 is YSLEER. The V end lost 4 bases, the J end lost 6 bases, and 20 bases lay between the germline ends.

The J gene is TRBJ2-7, the V gene TRBV9; 10 nucleotides match TRBD1. There are 15 residues in the CDR3. Germline V gene sequence: CDR1 SGDLS, CDR2 YYNGEE. The junction had 5 bases not matched to a gene; V was cut back by 0 bases and J by 5 bases. CDR3 DNA: TGTGCCAGCAGCGTAGAGGACAGGGGGTTAGACGAGCAGTACTTC. It specifies CASSVEDRGLDEQYF.

A remark on this clonotype: This may be a read error, as it is one base from a much larger clone. This chain uses TRBV6-2 or TRBV6-3 with TRBJ1-1; D ambiguous. CDR3 size: 16 residues. Per germline, CDR1 MNHEY and CDR2 SVGEGT. Trimming stripped 2 bases from V and 1 base from J, with 14 bases between. CDR3 DNA sequence: TGTGCCAGCAGTTACGGTCGTAAGGACGGGAACACTGAAGCTTTCTTT. As protein: CASSYGRKDGNTEAFF.

This clonotype was seen many times. The rearrangement links TRBV27 to TRBJ2-3; D possibly corresponds to TRBD2 (5 bases). The germline CDR1 and CDR2 sequences are MNHEY and SMNVEV (reference sequence). This CDR3 spans 13 amino acids. The V and J ends lost 6 bases and 6 bases respectively, with 13 bases between them. The CDR3 loop reads CASSLTGVDTQYF. The CDR3 DNA is TGTGCCAGCAGCTTAACCGGGGTCGATACGCAGTATTTT.